The sequence of this T cell receptor (beta chain) was determined in a study of T cell responses to AZD1222 COVID-19 vaccine. From germline, CDR1 is LNHDA and CDR2 SQIVND (reference sequence). This CDR3 is 14 amino acids long. The V end lost 3 bases, the J end lost 7 bases, and 15 bases lay between the germline ends. Method: immunoSEQ multiplex PCR; TCRdb's copy keeps in-frame clones and lacks some. The sample holds over 100,000 clones, roughly 92% seen once. This clonotype originated in an adult in good health. The sequencing here drew on peripheral blood, taken on day 0 of AZD1222 vaccination. This rearrangement joins TRBV19 to TRBJ1-1, with D possibly being TRBD1 (5 bases). The CDR3 bases are TGTGCCAGTAGTATTTTTACCTTGAGGGGTGAAGCTTTCTTT. Translation: CASSIFTLRGEAFF.